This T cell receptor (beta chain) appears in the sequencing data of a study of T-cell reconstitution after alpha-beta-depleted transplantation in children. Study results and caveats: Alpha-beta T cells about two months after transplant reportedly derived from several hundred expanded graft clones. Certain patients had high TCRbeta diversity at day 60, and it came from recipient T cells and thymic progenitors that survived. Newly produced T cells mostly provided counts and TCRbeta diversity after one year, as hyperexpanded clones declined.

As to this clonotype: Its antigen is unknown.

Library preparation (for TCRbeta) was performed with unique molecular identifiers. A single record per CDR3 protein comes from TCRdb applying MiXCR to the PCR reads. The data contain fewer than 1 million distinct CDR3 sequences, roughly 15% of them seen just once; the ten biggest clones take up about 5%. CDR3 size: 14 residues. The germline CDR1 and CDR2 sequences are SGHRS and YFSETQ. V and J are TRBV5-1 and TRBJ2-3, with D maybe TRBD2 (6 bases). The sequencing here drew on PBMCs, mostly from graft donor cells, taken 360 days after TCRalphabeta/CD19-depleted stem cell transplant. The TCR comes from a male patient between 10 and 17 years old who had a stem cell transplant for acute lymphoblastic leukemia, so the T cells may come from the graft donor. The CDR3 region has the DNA TGCGTCTCCAATGGGGGGAGAACAACAGATACGCAGTATTTT. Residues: CVSNGGRTTDTQYF. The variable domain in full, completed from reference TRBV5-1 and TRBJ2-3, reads KAGVTQTPRYLIKTRGQQVTLSCSPISGHRSVSWYQQTPGQGLQFLFEYFSETQRNKGNFPGRFSGRQFSNSRSEMNVSTLELGDSALYLCVSNGGRTTDTQYFGPGTRLTVL.